What follows is one T cell receptor (beta chain) and its context. This clonotype occurred many times. No cognate antigen has been identified for it. Per-nucleotide qualities are absent, and no much larger clonotype sits a single base away. The donors were roughly 39 Caucasian individuals from Russia, aged 6 to 90 years, who were systemically healthy. Each donor gave 9.5 to 10 milliliters of peripheral blood, drawn into EDTA-treated Vacutainer tubes. PBMCs were isolated by Ficoll-Paque density-gradient centrifugation, with at least 6 million obtained per sample. Total RNA was extracted from PBMCs with Trizol reagent, with at least 6 micrograms obtained per sample. The percentages of naive CD45RAhigh/CD27high T cells were determined by flow cytometry on a PBMC aliquot from every donor. The data were taken from a study of blood T cells in healthy people across ages (dated by TCRdb to between 2014 and 2016). Regarding the study in general: In model experiments, roughly one uniquely barcoded TCR beta cDNA molecule per two T cells was captured by template switching. Age-related changes in TCR beta repertoire diversity were measured in the study by deep sequencing normalized with unique cDNA molecular identifiers. Four age groups were formed from the donors: young (average roughly 16 years), middle-aged (approximately 40), aged (about 68) and long-lived (more than 75). Donors of different ages were randomly distributed across sequencing lanes to avoid experimental bias. Two additional independent replicas of 1 million unique cDNA reads from the same blood draw were analyzed for two donors (one aged 18 to 30 and one aged 80 or older). Findings and caveats that apply to the study as a whole: Bulk unsorted PBMC profiling prevented conclusive comparison of naive and antigen-experienced compartments. As age increased, observed TCR beta diversity per million T cells dropped in a roughly linear way, and a significant reduction was already evident by age around 41. Donor CMV infection status was unknown, potentially confounding age-related changes in expanded clonotypes. Compared with the aged group, more naive CD4+ T cells, fewer expanded clones and increased TCR diversity were shown by the long-lived group, suggesting age selection. The percentage of naive T cells measured by flow cytometry correlated strongly with observed TCR beta diversity. Estimates of total diversity based on one million sequenced T cells were regarded as lower bounds and as underestimates.

Library method: 5' RACE. The run used an Illumina HiSeq 2500. A second PCR of about 6 to 11 cycles was performed with a sample-barcoded 5' primer and a J-beta primer mix. A unique molecular identifier was introduced onto each TCR beta cDNA molecule by a template-switch 5' adaptor carrying 12 random nucleotides. Each sample yielded at least 2.5 million CDR3-containing paired-end reads. All of the RNA was converted into first-strand cDNA using the Mint cDNA synthesis kit, with a TRBC-specific oligonucleotide serving as the primer. After uracil-DNA glycosylase treatment, a first 18-cycle PCR used universal primers M1SS and BC2_uni_R on all cDNA. The authors processed their data as follows. Each sample was normalized by randomly selecting 1 million high-quality reads, each carrying a distinct molecular identifier. Reads sharing molecular identifiers were discarded rather than binned into consensus sequences. MiTCR, run with a Q25 quality threshold and the strictest error-elimination algorithm, handled CDR3 identification, clonotype clustering and error correction. A nonparametric unseen species model with Euler transformation was used to estimate lower-bound total TCR beta diversity. The public reads were quality trimmed at Q25 with fastp and then assembled into clones with MiXCR by TCRdb, keeping productive beta chains. Merged by CDR3 protein, the rows form single entries marked with the most common genes and DNA. The V and J calls, along with clone size, are taken from TCRdb and not from the paper's own processing. This sample has around 900,000 distinct CDR3 sequences in its table, and under 30% of those were observed once. The ten largest clones add up to 17% of the sample.

From V the trimming removes 4 bases and from J it removes 6 bases, while the gene matches leave 7 bases of the junction unaccounted for. Taken from cysteine to phenylalanine, the CDR3 has 14 residues. Left in the record is the CDR3 DNA by itself, 42 bases read in frame from the first base. According to the germline V gene, CDR1 reads KGHDR and CDR2 reads SFDVKD. The TCR originated in a woman aged 80 or older in good health. The specimen sequenced was blood. The V and J segments used are TRBV24-1 and TRBJ2-5; TRBD1 lines up with 7 middle nucleotides. CDR3 reads: CATSEPDRAKTQYF. In nucleotides, the sequence is TGTGCCACCAGTGAACCCGACAGGGCTAAGACCCAGTACTTC.